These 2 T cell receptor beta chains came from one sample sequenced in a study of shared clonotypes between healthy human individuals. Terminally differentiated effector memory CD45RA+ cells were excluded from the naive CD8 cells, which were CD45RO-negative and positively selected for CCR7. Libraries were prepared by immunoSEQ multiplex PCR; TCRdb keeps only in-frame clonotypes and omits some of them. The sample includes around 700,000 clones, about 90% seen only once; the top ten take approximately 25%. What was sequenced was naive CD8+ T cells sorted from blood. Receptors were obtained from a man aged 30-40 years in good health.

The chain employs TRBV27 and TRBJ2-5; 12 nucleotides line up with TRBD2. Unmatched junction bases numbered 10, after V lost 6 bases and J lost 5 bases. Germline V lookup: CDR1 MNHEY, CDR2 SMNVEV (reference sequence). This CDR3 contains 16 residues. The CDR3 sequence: CASSPLAGGPMETQYF. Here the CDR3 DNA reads TGTGCCAGCAGCCCCCTAGCGGGAGGGCCGATGGAGACCCAGTACTTC.

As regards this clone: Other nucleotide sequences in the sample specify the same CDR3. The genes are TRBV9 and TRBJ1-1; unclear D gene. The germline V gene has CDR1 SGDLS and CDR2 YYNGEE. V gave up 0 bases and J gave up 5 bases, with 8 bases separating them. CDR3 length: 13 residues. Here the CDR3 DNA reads TGTGCCAGCAGCGTAGGAGGGCGAACTGAAGCTTTCTTT. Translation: CASSVGGRTEAFF.